A single T cell receptor beta chain is shown here with its context. This record comes from a study of CD8 T cells in Susac syndrome. The CDR3 contains 14 residues. V gave up 3 bases and J gave up 5 bases, with 13 bases separating them. CDR1 is LGHNA, CDR2 YNFKEQ, per germline. With random hexamers, reverse transcription was performed on about 0.5 to 1 ug of RNA. The authors amplified TCR beta CDR3 across 54 Vbeta and 13 Jbeta using immunoSEQ multiplex PCR. TCRdb called the immunoSEQ multiplex PCR reads again in MiXCR, with one record for every CDR3 protein. The table records around 120,000 distinct CDR3 sequences, approximately 93% of them present only once. From blood CD8+ and CD4+ T cells, the TCR beta chain was sequenced. While CD8+ and CD4+ T cells were isolated negatively, TEMRA cells were enriched by FACS.

This TCR derives from a human donor with multiple sclerosis. The chain recombines TRBV4-2 with TRBJ2-5; D gene ambiguous. Sample: CD4+ T cells from PBMCs. CDR3: CASSQSMAGETQYF. CDR3 DNA: TGTGCCAGCAGCCAGTCCATGGCCGGCGAGACCCAGTACTTC.